This T cell receptor (beta chain) appears in the sequencing data of a study of cytomegalovirus exposure and HLA in healthy donors. As to this clone: The antigen is undetermined.

Findings of the study overall: In an earlier analysis, in approximately 570 donors, most V segments appeared productive either ~90% or ~30% of the time.

The CDR3 runs 14 residues. Deletions cut 0 bases from V and 2 bases from J, with 7 bases between. Germline V gene lookup returns CDR1 SGHRS and CDR2 YFSETQ. Amplification used 60 Vbeta primers and 13 Jbeta primers. Clones were read by immunoSEQ multiplex PCR, and TCRdb kept only the in-frame ones, dropping some. The sample contains about 120,000 clones, approximately 79% of which appear only once. The chain combines TRBV5-1 with TRBJ2-3; TRBD2 is a possible D gene (5 bases). The sample was PBMCs. The source of this sequence is a man aged 25 to 45 in good health and CMV-seropositive. CDR3 sequence: CASSLGEFTDTQYF. In nucleotides, the CDR3 is TGCGCCAGCAGCTTGGGGGAGTTCACAGATACGCAGTATTTT. The whole variable domain, remainder taken from reference TRBV5-1 and TRBJ2-3, is KAGVTQTPRYLIKTRGQQVTLSCSPISGHRSVSWYQQTPGQGLQFLFEYFSETQRNKGNFPGRFSGRQFSNSRSEMNVSTLELGDSALYLCASSLGEFTDTQYFGPGTRLTVL.